This passage covers 13 T cell receptor beta chains from one sample sequenced in a study of cytomegalovirus exposure and HLA in healthy donors. Primers included in the PCR were 60 Vbeta and 13 Jbeta primers. TCRdb's copy holds only in-frame clones and misses some; the assay was immunoSEQ multiplex PCR. There are 170,000 or so clones in the sample; under 90% occur only once, and around 4.9% lies in the top ten. The sequenced sample consisted of PBMCs. The receptors derive from a man in his late teens or twenties in good health and CMV-seronegative.

J is TRBJ1-2 and V is TRBV5-4; 7 positions agree with TRBD1. The CDR3 totals 15 residues. The germline V gene encodes CDR1 SGHNT and CDR2 YYREEE (reference sequence). Trimming at V came to 4 bases and at J to 2 bases, leaving 8 bases not matched to a gene. The CDR3 loop reads CASSTQGIQNYGYTF. As DNA, the CDR3 is TGTGCCAGCAGCACACAGGGGATCCAAAACTATGGCTACACCTTC. Full variable domain (rest looked up from reference TRBV5-4 and TRBJ1-2): ETGVTQSPTHLIKTRGQQVTLRCSSQSGHNTVSWYQQALGQGPQFIFQYYREEENGRGNFPPRFSGLQFPNYSSELNVNALELDDSALYLCASSTQGIQNYGYTFGSGTRLTVV.

The chain is built from TRBV14 and TRBJ1-2; the D is unclear. Germline-derived CDR1 and CDR2 are SGHDN and FVKESK. The V end was cut by 1 base, the J end by 8 bases, with 17 bases between. This CDR3 has 15 amino acids. CDR3 in DNA: TGTGCCAGCAGCCAAGTATGGGAGAACGGTCGGGGCTACACCTTC. Translation gives CASSQVWENGRGYTF.

J is TRBJ1-1 and V is TRBV7-8, with D uncertain. Germline V gene data show CDR1 as SGHVS and CDR2 as FQNEAQ. The CDR3 is 13 residues long. Deletions cut 3 bases from V and 6 bases from J, with 11 bases between. This CDR3 is CASSFTEISEAFF. The DNA of the CDR3 is TGTGCCAGCAGCTTTACAGAAATATCTGAAGCTTTCTTT.

This chain links TRBV5-1 with TRBJ1-3; D is unclear. CDR3 size: 17 residues. Germline V gene sequence: CDR1 SGHRS, CDR2 YFSETQ. Trimming took off 4 bases at V and 8 bases at J, with 25 bases between the two ends. The CDR3 DNA sequence: TGCGCCAGCAGCCTAAACACTGGACGTGCACAGAGGGACACCATATATTTT. Its translation is CASSLNTGRAQRDTIYF. Looking up the rest from reference TRBV5-1 and TRBJ1-3 gives the full variable domain: KAGVTQTPRYLIKTRGQQVTLSCSPISGHRSVSWYQQTPGQGLQFLFEYFSETQRNKGNFPGRFSGRQFSNSRSEMNVSTLELGDSALYLCASSLNTGRAQRDTIYFGEGSWLTVV.

V is TRBV4-2 and J is TRBJ2-3; 10 bases fit TRBD2. Losses at the gene ends were 0 bases for V and 6 bases for J; bases not matched to a gene: 6. CDR1 is LGHNA, CDR2 YNFKEQ, per germline. This CDR3 comprises 16 residues. The CDR3 here is CASSQDEGLASDTQYF. The DNA of the CDR3 is TGTGCCAGCAGCCAAGATGAGGGACTAGCGTCGGATACGCAGTATTTT.

The CDR3 is CASSQALAGVGTYEQYF. The CDR3 nucleotides read TGTGCCAGCAGCCAGGCCCTAGCGGGAGTGGGGACCTACGAGCAGTACTTC. This chain connects TRBV4-2 to TRBJ2-7, with TRBD2 matching 10 bases. Trimming at V came to 3 bases and at J to 2 bases, leaving 10 bases not matched to a gene. Germline V gene lookup returns CDR1 LGHNA and CDR2 YNFKEQ. The CDR3 is 17 residues long.

This CDR3 is CAIGTSGAYEQYF. As DNA, the CDR3 is TGTGCCATCGGGACTAGCGGGGCCTACGAGCAGTACTTC. The chain is built from TRBV2 and TRBJ2-7, with TRBD2 identical over 13 bases. V shed 10 bases, J shed 2 bases, and the junction held 2 bases outside the gene matches. CDR1 and CDR2 (germline): SNHLY, FYNNEI. CDR3 length equals 13 residues.

V gene TRBV28 combines with J gene TRBJ1-2, with 7 bases aligning to TRBD1. Per the germline V gene, CDR1 is MDHEN and CDR2 is SYDVKM. V shed 6 bases, J shed 6 bases, and the junction held 13 bases outside the gene matches. This CDR3 region has 15 residues. Here the CDR3 reads CASRLSDRQGDGYTF. CDR3 nucleotide sequence: TGTGCCAGCAGGCTCAGCGATCGGCAGGGGGATGGCTACACCTTC.

This CDR3 reads CASSELFGNQPQHF. DNA of the CDR3: TGTGCCAGCAGTGAATTATTCGGGAATCAGCCCCAGCATTTT. V and J are TRBV2 and TRBJ1-5; D is unresolved. V shed 2 bases and J shed 4 bases, with 9 bases lying between them. Per the germline V gene, CDR1 is SNHLY and CDR2 is FYNNEI. This CDR3 is 14 amino acids long.

The V gene is TRBV5-1, the J gene TRBJ2-3; 7 bases are shared with TRBD2. After removal of 0 bases from V and 5 bases from J, the junction contained 9 bases not matched to a gene. This CDR3 is 16 amino acids long. Germline-derived CDR1 and CDR2 are SGHRS and YFSETQ. The DNA for the CDR3 is TGCGCCAGCAGCTTGGATCCCCTTGGGGGGGGAGATACGCAGTATTTT. This codes for CASSLDPLGGGDTQYF.

In its sample, this clone was seen once. In DNA form, the CDR3 reads TGTGCCAGCAGCTTAGCCTTGTCGGACGGACTAAATCAGCCCCAGCATTTT. The encoded protein is CASSLALSDGLNQPQHF. The chain uses TRBV7-9 and TRBJ1-5; D not certain. V was clipped by 0 bases and J by 4 bases, with 16 bases between them. The CDR3 length is 17 residues. Germline V lookup: CDR1 SEHNR, CDR2 FQNEAQ (reference sequence).

The rearrangement uses TRBV29-1 and TRBJ2-1; D not resolved. V lost 5 bases and J 15 bases, leaving 14 bases between the germline ends. The CDR3 runs to 10 residues. The V gene's germline CDR1 is SQVTM and CDR2 ANQGSEA. The CDR3 loop is CSVSAGFRFF. The CDR3 nucleotides read TGCAGCGTTTCGGCAGGCTTTAGGTTCTTC.

The V call is TRBV27, the J call TRBJ2-7; the match to TRBD1 covers 7 bases. The CDR3 sequence is 14 residues long. Germline CDR1 and CDR2: MNHEY and SMNVEV (reference sequence). The J segment lost 3 bases and the V segment lost 7 bases, leaving 9 bases of the junction unmatched. CDR3 sequence reads: CASTPTGTDYEQYF. CDR3 nucleotide sequence: TGTGCCAGCACCCCCACCGGGACAGACTACGAGCAGTACTTC.